What follows are 18 T cell receptor beta chains derived from one specimen sequenced in a study of shared clonotypes between healthy human individuals. Libraries were prepared by immunoSEQ multiplex PCR; TCRdb keeps only in-frame clonotypes and omits some of them. Among hundreds of thousands of clones listed, roughly 96% were seen once. Naive CD8 cells lacked CD45RO, underwent positive selection for CCR7 and left out terminally differentiated effector memory CD45RA+ cells. The sequencing sample was made of naive CD8+ T cells sorted from blood. The receptors shown here come from a young woman in good health.

J is TRBJ1-2 and V is TRBV9, with TRBD1 matching 7 bases. Trimming removed 5 bases from V and 10 bases from J; junction bases left unmatched: 8. Germline V gene data show CDR1 as SGDLS and CDR2 as YYNGEE. The CDR3 totals 12 residues. The CDR3 region is CASRATGTDYTF. The DNA of the CDR3 is TGTGCCAGCAGAGCGACCGGGACAGACTACACCTTC.

The chain has TRBV27 and TRBJ2-1, with TRBD1 as a possible D gene (6 bases). V gave up 0 bases and J gave up 6 bases, with 12 bases separating them. This CDR3 comprises 15 residues. Per germline, CDR1 MNHEY and CDR2 SMNVEV (reference sequence). The CDR3 DNA sequence: TGTGCCAGCAGTTTATCCCCAGGGGTGTTCAATGAGCAGTTCTTC. It codes for CASSLSPGVFNEQFF.

The J gene is TRBJ2-7, the V gene TRBV27, with D perhaps matching TRBD1 (6 bases). V gave up 10 bases and J gave up 5 bases, with 15 bases separating them. Germline assignment: CDR1 MNHEY and CDR2 SMNVEV (reference sequence). The CDR3 totals 12 residues. The CDR3 bases are TGTGCCACCACAGGGCCGGCCCACGAGCAGTACTTC. It is translated as CATTGPAHEQYF.

The chain recombines TRBV6-5 with TRBJ2-7; a possible D gene is TRBD2 (6 bases). There are 13 residues in the CDR3. Germline CDR1 and CDR2: MNHEY and SVGAGI. V dropped 4 bases and J dropped 3 bases, with 10 bases sitting between them. DNA for the CDR3: TGTGCCAGCAGTTTGGGACTCGGCTACGAGCAGTACTTC. Translated: CASSLGLGYEQYF.

The J gene is TRBJ1-4, the V gene TRBV9; 8 positions agree with TRBD1. This CDR3 has 13 amino acids. Germline CDR1 and CDR2: SGDLS and YYNGEE. V shed 7 bases and J 7 bases; nucleotides not matched to a gene: 6. The CDR3 sequence is CASGGQGREKLFF. CDR3 sequence (DNA): TGTGCCAGCGGCGGACAGGGCCGTGAAAAACTGTTTTTT.

This rearrangement joins TRBV6-1 to TRBJ2-1; a possible D gene is TRBD2 (5 bases). The CDR3 is 14 residues long. The germline CDR1 and CDR2 sequences are MNHNS and SASEGT. V was pared by 11 bases and J by 2 bases, with 16 bases between. CDR3 nucleotide sequence: TGTGCCGGGAATCTGGGGAGCCCCTACAATGAGCAGTTCTTC. This gives the protein CAGNLGSPYNEQFF.

The chain carries TRBV19 and TRBJ2-7; D unresolved. Germline CDR1 reads LNHDA; CDR2 reads SQIVND (reference sequence). The CDR3 loop spans 14 amino acids. Between the trimmed V and J ends, which lost 3 bases and 2 bases, there was a span of 11 bases. The CDR3 bases are TGTGCCAGTAGTATCCGTCTCCACACCTACGAGCAGTACTTC. Translation: CASSIRLHTYEQYF.

This chain joins TRBV28 and TRBJ2-7; possible D gene TRBD1, 6 bases. The ends were cut back, 6 bases at V and 3 bases at J, with 18 bases in the middle. CDR1 and CDR2 (germline): MDHEN, SYDVKM. CDR3 length equals 15 residues. CDR3 coding DNA: TGTGCCAGCAGCTCCAATACAGGGTGGGACTACGAGCAGTACTTC. Protein: CASSSNTGWDYEQYF.

V gene TRBV5-1 combines with J gene TRBJ2-7; 9 nucleotides line up with TRBD2. J lost 0 bases, V lost 4 bases, and 5 bases had no gene match. The CDR3 consists of 15 residues. Germline assignment: CDR1 SGHRS and CDR2 YFSETQ. The CDR3 here is CASSPGLANSYEQYF. The CDR3 nucleotides are TGCGCCAGCAGCCCGGGACTAGCAAACTCCTACGAGCAGTACTTC.

As concerns this clone: This CDR3 is also generated by other DNA sequences in the sample. The chain recombines TRBV27 with TRBJ1-1; D is possibly TRBD1 (5 bases). Germline V gene data show CDR1 as MNHEY and CDR2 as SMNVEV (reference sequence). V dropped 2 bases and J dropped 1 base, with 8 bases sitting between them. The CDR3 sequence is 14 residues long. In DNA form, the CDR3 reads TGTGCCAGCAGTTTACGGGGGTCGAACACTGAAGCTTTCTTT. Its protein product is CASSLRGSNTEAFF.

CDR3 in DNA: TGTGCCAGCAGCTCGACGGACGGGAGCCTCGTATACGAGCAGTACTTC. As protein: CASSSTDGSLVYEQYF. This chain connects TRBV4-2 to TRBJ2-7; possible D gene TRBD2, 6 bases. Germline V gene lookup returns CDR1 LGHNA and CDR2 YNFKEQ. The V end was cut by 5 bases, the J end by 4 bases, with 21 bases between. This CDR3 is 16 amino acids long.

V is TRBV6-1 and J is TRBJ1-5; D is undetermined. Germline CDR1 reads MNHNS; CDR2 reads SASEGT. This CDR3 is 14 amino acids long. The V end was cut by 1 base, the J end by 5 bases, with 9 bases between. The DNA of the CDR3 is TGTGCCAGCAGTGAAGGCGAAACCTATCAGCCCCAGCATTTT. It encodes CASSEGETYQPQHF.

V and J are TRBV30 and TRBJ2-1; 9 bases fit TRBD1. CDR1 is GTSNPN, CDR2 SVGIG, per germline (reference sequence). J gave up 14 bases and V 0 bases, and 11 bases lay outside the gene matches. The CDR3 runs to 14 residues. Here the CDR3 DNA reads TGTGCCTGGAGTGTACGCTTTGTGGGACAGGGAGAGTTCTTC. Protein product: CAWSVRFVGQGEFF.

This sequence joins TRBV19 and TRBJ1-1, with 7 bases fitting TRBD1. The trim removed 6 bases at V and 8 bases at J, leaving 6 bases unmatched. The CDR3 covers 12 residues. Germline lookup yields CDR1 LNHDA and CDR2 SQIVND (reference sequence). The CDR3 sequence is CASSTGQIEAFF. In DNA form, the CDR3 reads TGTGCCAGTAGCACGGGACAGATAGAAGCTTTCTTT.

The V and J genes are TRBV9 and TRBJ1-1, with D perhaps matching TRBD1 (5 bases). Germline CDR1 and CDR2: SGDLS and YYNGEE. V lost 0 bases and J 1 base, leaving 10 bases between the germline ends. CDR3 length: 15 residues. CDR3 residues: CASSVDDSGNTEAFF. CDR3 DNA: TGTGCCAGCAGCGTAGACGACAGCGGGAACACTGAAGCTTTCTTT.

The chain uses TRBV19 and TRBJ1-5; no firm D call. This CDR3 region has 15 residues. Germline V lookup: CDR1 LNHDA, CDR2 SQIVND (reference sequence). Between the trimmed V and J ends, which lost 3 bases and 0 bases, there was a span of 9 bases. The CDR3 here is CASSIAWNSNQPQHF. CDR3 sequence (DNA): TGTGCCAGTAGTATTGCCTGGAATAGCAATCAGCCCCAGCATTTT.

The sample holds one count of this clone. The rearrangement uses TRBV19 and TRBJ2-1; D is perhaps TRBD2 (6 bases). V lost 5 bases and J lost 4, with 12 bases in between. This CDR3 is built from 14 residues. Germline CDR1 and CDR2: LNHDA and SQIVND (reference sequence). For the CDR3, the DNA is TGTGCCAGTAGTGAACGGGAGCAATACAATGAGCAGTTCTTC. Its protein product is CASSEREQYNEQFF.

The sample holds one count of this clone. The rearrangement joins TRBV9 to TRBJ1-1; no definite D call. The germline gives CDR1 SGDLS, CDR2 YYNGEE. Trimming took 0 bases from V and 3 from J, leaving 9 bases between them. CDR3 size: 14 residues. CDR3 region: CASSVGMGDTEAFF. In DNA form, the CDR3 reads TGTGCCAGCAGCGTAGGTATGGGCGACACTGAAGCTTTCTTT.